The 3 T cell receptor beta chains below come from one sample, sequenced in a study of T cell changes during pregnancy in multiple sclerosis (dated by TCRdb to the late 2010s). The library came from the immunoSEQ multiplex PCR assay. TCRdb limited this immuneACCESS table to in-frame rearrangements with V and J called. A share of clones is missing; checked studies link under half to unresolved V genes, and the rest is unexplained. The sample table contains 35,000 to 50,000 clones; only one count was recorded for 84% of them. The ten largest clonotypes hold 0.64% of the sample. The material sequenced was CD4+ T cells from peripheral blood mononuclear cells, taken before pregnancy. The receptors come from a female donor with multiple sclerosis, enrolled in a pregnancy study.

The J gene is TRBJ2-1, the V gene TRBV5-4, with TRBD2 matching over 9 bases. J was trimmed by 7 bases and V by 4 bases; bases with no gene match: 15. In germline, CDR1 is SGHNT, CDR2 YYREEE (reference sequence). The CDR3 is 17 amino acids. Written as DNA, the CDR3 is TGTGCCAGCAGCGCGGGGACTAGCAGAATCGGATATAATGAGCAGTTCTTC. Protein sequence: CASSAGTSRIGYNEQFF.

The chain has TRBV6-4 and TRBJ2-2, with 10 bases matching TRBD2. CDR3 length: 16 residues. Germline assignment: CDR1 MRHNA and CDR2 SNTAGT. V lost 5 bases to trimming and J lost 4 bases; unmatched junction nucleotides: 7. CDR3 region: CASSILAGAGTGELFF. The CDR3 nucleotides are TGTGCCAGCAGTATCCTAGCGGGAGCGGGCACCGGGGAGCTGTTTTTT.

The chain combines TRBV6-5 with TRBJ1-3; 9 bases map to TRBD1. The CDR3 consists of 15 residues. Germline CDR1 reads MNHEY; CDR2 reads SVGAGI. Trimming cost V 6 bases and J 0 bases; bases outside gene matches: 3. The DNA for the CDR3 is TGTGCCAGCAGAATGACAGGGGGCTCTGGAAACACCATATATTTT. It yields the protein CASRMTGGSGNTIYF.